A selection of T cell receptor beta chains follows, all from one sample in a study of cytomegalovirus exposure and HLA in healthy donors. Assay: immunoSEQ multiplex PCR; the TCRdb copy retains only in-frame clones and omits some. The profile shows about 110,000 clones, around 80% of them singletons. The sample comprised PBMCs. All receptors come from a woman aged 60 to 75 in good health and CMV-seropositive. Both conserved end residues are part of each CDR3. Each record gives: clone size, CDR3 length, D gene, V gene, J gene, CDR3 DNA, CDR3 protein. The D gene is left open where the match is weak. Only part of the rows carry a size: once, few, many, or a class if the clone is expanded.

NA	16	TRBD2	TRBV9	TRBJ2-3	TGTGCCAGCAGCGTGTTTAGCGGGATTCCCCGAGATACGCAGTATTTT	CASSVFSGIPRDTQYF
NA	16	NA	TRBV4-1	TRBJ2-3	TGCGCCAGCAGCCAAGAGGCCAGGGGGGTTGCAGATACGCAGTATTTT	CASSQEARGVADTQYF
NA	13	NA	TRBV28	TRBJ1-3	TGTGCCACCAGTGGCGGGGCTGGAAACACCATATATTTT	CATSGGAGNTIYF
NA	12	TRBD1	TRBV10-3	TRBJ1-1	TGTGCCATCAGTAAGACAGGGGAAGAAGCTTTCTTT	CAISKTGEEAFF
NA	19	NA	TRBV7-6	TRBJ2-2	TGTGCCAGCAGCGTAGAAGGCCCCGTTTGGCAGGGTCTGAGCGGGGAGCTGTTTTTT	CASSVEGPVWQGLSGELFF
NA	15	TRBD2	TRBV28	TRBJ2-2	TGTGCCAGCAGGTCGAGCGGGAGGAATACCGGGGAGCTGTTTTTT	CASRSSGRNTGELFF
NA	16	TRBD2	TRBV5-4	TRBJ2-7	TGTGCCAGCAGCTTGGGGTTAGCGGGTGGACTCTACGAGCAGTACTTC	CASSLGLAGGLYEQYF
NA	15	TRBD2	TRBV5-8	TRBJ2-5	TGTGCCAGCAGCTTGGCTCCTAGCGGGAAAAAGACCCAGTACTTC	CASSLAPSGKKTQYF
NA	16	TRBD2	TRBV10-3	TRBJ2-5	TGTGCCATCAGTGAGCCGGGACTAGCGGGAGCGGAGACCCAGTACTTC	CAISEPGLAGAETQYF
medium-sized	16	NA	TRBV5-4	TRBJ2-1	TGTGCCAGCAGCTCGACCCTAGCCAGCTCCTACAATGAGCAGTTCTTC	CASSSTLASSYNEQFF
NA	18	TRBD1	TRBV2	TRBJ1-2	TGTGCCAGCAGTGTTTTTCCGGGACAGGCGACTCGTGGCTATGGCTACACCTTC	CASSVFPGQATRGYGYTF
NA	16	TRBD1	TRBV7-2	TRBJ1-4	TGTGCCAGCAGCCCTCAAACAGGGGCAACTAATGAAAAACTGTTTTTT	CASSPQTGATNEKLFF
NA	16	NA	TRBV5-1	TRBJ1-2	TGCGCCAGCAGCTTGGAGACAGGCCCTTCCTCCTATGGCTACACCTTC	CASSLETGPSSYGYTF
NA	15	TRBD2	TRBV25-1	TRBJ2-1	TGTGCCAGCAGTGACAGCGGGAGGTCCTACAATGAGCAGTTCTTC	CASSDSGRSYNEQFF
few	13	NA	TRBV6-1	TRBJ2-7	TGTGCCAGCAGTTCAGGGGGGATCTACGAGCAGTACTTC	CASSSGGIYEQYF
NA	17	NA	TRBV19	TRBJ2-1	TGTGCCAGTAGTATAGATCCCCCAACCCTAGATCACAATGAGCAGTTCTTC	CASSIDPPTLDHNEQFF
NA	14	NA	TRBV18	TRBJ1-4	TGTGCCAGCTCACCACCGAGCACTGGTGAAAAACTGTTTTTT	CASSPPSTGEKLFF
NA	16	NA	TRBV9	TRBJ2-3	TGTGCCAGCAGCGTCGACCTAGCCTTCCGCACAGATACGCAGTATTTT	CASSVDLAFRTDTQYF
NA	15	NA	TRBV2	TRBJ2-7	TGTGCCAGCAGTGAACAGCGCCCAGGGTTATACGAGCAGTACTTC	CASSEQRPGLYEQYF
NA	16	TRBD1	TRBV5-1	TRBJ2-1	TGCGCCAGCAGCCGGACCGGGACAGGTTCCTACAATGAGCAGTTCTTC	CASSRTGTGSYNEQFF
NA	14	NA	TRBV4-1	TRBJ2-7	TGCGCCAGCAGCCAAGTGGCTAGTTCCCACGAGCAGTACTTC	CASSQVASSHEQYF
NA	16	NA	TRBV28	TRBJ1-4	TGTGCCAGCAGACCTTTCGCCGTCCGGGGTTCTAAAAAACTGTTTTTT	CASRPFAVRGSKKLFF
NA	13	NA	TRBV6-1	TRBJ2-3	TGTGCCAGCGAGGCGGCTTCCACAGATACGCAGTATTTT	CASEAASTDTQYF
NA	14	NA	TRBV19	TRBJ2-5	TGTGCCAGTAGTATGCCCGGGAGAAAAGAGACCCAGTACTTC	CASSMPGRKETQYF
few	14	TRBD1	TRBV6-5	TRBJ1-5	TGTGCCAGCAGCAGACAGGGGCGGTATCAGCCCCAGCATTTT	CASSRQGRYQPQHF
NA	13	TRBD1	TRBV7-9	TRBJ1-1	TGTGCCAGCAGCTCCCCGACAGGGGCTGTGGCTTTCTTT	CASSSPTGAVAFF
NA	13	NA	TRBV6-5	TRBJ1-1	TGTGCCAGCAGTCCCCGGGAGAACACTGAAGCTTTCTTT	CASSPRENTEAFF
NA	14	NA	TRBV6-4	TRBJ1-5	TGTGCCAGCAAAGATGAGACAGAGAATCAGCCCCAGCATTTT	CASKDETENQPQHF
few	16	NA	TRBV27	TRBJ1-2	TGTGCCAGCAGTTCCGATCCCGCGACCAGGGGTAGTGGCTACACCTTC	CASSSDPATRGSGYTF
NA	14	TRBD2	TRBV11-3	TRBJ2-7	TGTGCCAGCAGCTTAGGCGGGGGAGCCTACGAGCAGTACTTC	CASSLGGGAYEQYF
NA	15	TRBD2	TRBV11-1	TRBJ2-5	TGTGCCAGCACCCTGACTAGCGGGACGCGAGAGACCCAGTACTTC	CASTLTSGTRETQYF
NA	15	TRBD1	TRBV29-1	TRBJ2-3	TGCAGCGTCGGCGGACAGGGGGTAGGCACAGATACGCAGTATTTT	CSVGGQGVGTDTQYF
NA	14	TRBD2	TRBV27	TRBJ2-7	TGTGCCAGCAGTTTAATGGGGGGGTACTACGAGCAGTACTTC	CASSLMGGYYEQYF
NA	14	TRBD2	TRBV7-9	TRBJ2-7	TGTGCCAGCAGCTTCACTAGCGCGGCGGACGAGCAGTACTTC	CASSFTSAADEQYF
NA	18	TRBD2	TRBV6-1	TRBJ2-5	TGTGCCAGCAGTGAAGCGTATTGGAGGGAGGGGTCTCAGGAGACCCAGTACTTC	CASSEAYWREGSQETQYF
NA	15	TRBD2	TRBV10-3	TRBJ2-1	TGTGCCATCAGAGGCGGGAGCTCCGTCGGCAATGAGCAGTTCTTC	CAIRGGSSVGNEQFF
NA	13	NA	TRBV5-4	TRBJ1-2	TGTGCCAGCAGCCCGACAGGTGTATATGGCTACACCTTC	CASSPTGVYGYTF
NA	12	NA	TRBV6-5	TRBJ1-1	TGTGCCAGCAGTAGGCCTGACAATTGGGCTTTCTTT	CASSRPDNWAFF
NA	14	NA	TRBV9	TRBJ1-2	TGTGCCGGCAGCCCGGCGGGGGCCCCTCATGGCTACACCTTC	CAGSPAGAPHGYTF
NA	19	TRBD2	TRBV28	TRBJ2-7	TGTGCCAGCAGTTTTTTGTCTGTGGCGGACTGGGGGAGGGCCTACGAGCAGTACTTC	CASSFLSVADWGRAYEQYF
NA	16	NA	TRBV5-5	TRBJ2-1	TGTGCCAGCAGCCGGAGGTCTGGAGGGTCCTACAATGAGCAGTTCTTC	CASSRRSGGSYNEQFF
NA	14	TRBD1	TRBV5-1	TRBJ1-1	TGCGCCAGCAGCGCCGGGACAGGGAATACTGAAGCTTTCTTT	CASSAGTGNTEAFF
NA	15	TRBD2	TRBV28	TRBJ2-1	TGTGCCAGCAGCCCTAGCGGACTAGCCGACAATGAGCAGTTCTTC	CASSPSGLADNEQFF
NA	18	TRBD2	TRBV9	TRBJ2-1	TGTGCCAGCAGCGTAGCTAGCGGGTCCCAAGGCTCCTACAATGAGCAGTTCTTC	CASSVASGSQGSYNEQFF
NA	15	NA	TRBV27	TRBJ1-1	TGTGCCAGCAGTTTATCCGGGGGGTTGAACACTGAAGCTTTCTTT	CASSLSGGLNTEAFF
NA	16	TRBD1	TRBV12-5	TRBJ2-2	TGTGCTAGTGGTCCGAGGACAGGGGGCTATTCCGGGGAGCTGTTTTTT	CASGPRTGGYSGELFF
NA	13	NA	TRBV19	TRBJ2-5	TGTGCCAGTAGTGACCAGGGCCAAGAGACCCAGTACTTC	CASSDQGQETQYF
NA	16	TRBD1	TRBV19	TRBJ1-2	TGTGCCAGTAGTCCAACCCGGGACAGGGGATCCTATGGCTACACCTTC	CASSPTRDRGSYGYTF
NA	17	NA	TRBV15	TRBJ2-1	TGTGCCACCAACGAAATATCCCGGGACTCGTACTACAATGAGCAGTTCTTC	CATNEISRDSYYNEQFF
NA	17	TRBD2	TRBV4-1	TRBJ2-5	TGCGCCAGCAGCCGTCGACCGGGACTAGCGGAGCAAGAGACCCAGTACTTC	CASSRRPGLAEQETQYF
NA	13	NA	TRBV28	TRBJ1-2	TGTGCCAGCAGGACCCGTAATGACAGTCCTGAGACCTTC	CASRTRNDSPETF
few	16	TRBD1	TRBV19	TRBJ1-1	TGTGCCAGTAGTCCGCCGCAGGGGGCTTGGAACACTGAAGCTTTCTTT	CASSPPQGAWNTEAFF
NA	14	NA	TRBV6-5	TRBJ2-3	TGTGCCAGCAGTTACAAGGGCCGGGGAGATACGCAGTATTTT	CASSYKGRGDTQYF
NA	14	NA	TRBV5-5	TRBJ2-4	TGTGCCAGCCGCTTGGCGGGGGCCAAAAACATTCAGTACTTC	CASRLAGAKNIQYF
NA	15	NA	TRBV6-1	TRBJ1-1	TGTGCCAGCAGTGTCGTTACCCGCGTGAACACTGAAGCTTTCTTT	CASSVVTRVNTEAFF
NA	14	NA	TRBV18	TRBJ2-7	TGTGCCAGCTCACCACTGGACAGCTCTTACGAGCAGTACTTC	CASSPLDSSYEQYF
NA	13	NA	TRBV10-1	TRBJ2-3	TGCGCCAGCAGTGGCGGCGGCACAGATACGCAGTATTTT	CASSGGGTDTQYF
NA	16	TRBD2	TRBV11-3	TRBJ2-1	TGTGCCAGCAGTTCGGAGGGGACTAGCGCATACAATGAGCAGTTCTTC	CASSSEGTSAYNEQFF
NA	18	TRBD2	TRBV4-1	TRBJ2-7	TGCGCCAGCAGCCCCCAGGAGGGCCGCCTAGCGGGAATTTACGAGCAGTACTTC	CASSPQEGRLAGIYEQYF
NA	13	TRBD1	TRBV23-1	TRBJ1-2	TGCGCCAGCAGTCCAGGGGGCAACTATGGCTACACCTTC	CASSPGGNYGYTF